The 18 T cell receptor beta chains reported below all come from one sample, sequenced in a study of blood T cells in healthy people across ages (dated by TCRdb to about 2015). The library was obtained by 5' RACE. Instrument on record: Illumina HiSeq 2500. A second PCR of roughly 6 to 12 cycles was run with a J-beta primer mix and a sample-barcoded 5' primer. TCRdb's own reprocessing of the public reads used fastp at Q25 and MiXCR and kept productive beta chains. Each CDR3 protein gets just one entry, which takes the most common genes and DNA from the rows behind it. The table for this sample lists around 620,000 distinct CDR3 sequences; approximately 25% of them were counted only once. The top ten clonotypes cover about a fifth of the sample. Sequencing input: blood. Receptor source: a woman aged 70-85 years in good health.

The chain links TRBV11-2 to TRBJ2-1; possible D gene TRBD2, 6 bases. Between the trimmed V and J ends, which lost 2 bases and 0 bases, there was a span of 8 bases. The germline V gene encodes CDR1 SGHAT and CDR2 FQNNGV. The CDR3 covers 15 residues. The CDR3 sequence is CASSLRDFSYNEQFF. CDR3 in DNA: TGTGCCAGCAGCTTAAGGGACTTCTCCTACAATGAGCAGTTCTTC.

The chain is built from TRBV2 and TRBJ2-5; D is perhaps TRBD2 (6 bases). Gene TRBJ2-7 matches the end of the DNA better, so the J call may be wrong. The CDR3 loop spans 13 amino acids. Germline V CDR1 and CDR2: SNHLY, FYNNEI. The CDR3 here is CASSVIAAYEQYF. The CDR3 region has the DNA TGTGCCAGCAGTGTTATAGCGGCCTACGAGCAGTACTTC.

V usage is TRBV5-1 and J usage is TRBJ1-5; D is unclear. V was shortened by 0 bases and J by 10 bases, with 14 bases between the two germline ends. The CDR3 covers 14 residues. Germline-derived CDR1 and CDR2 are SGHRS and YFSETQ. CDR3 bases: TGCGCCAGCAGCTTGGGTGGGGAAGCGGGACCCCAGCATTTT. Encoded protein: CASSLGGEAGPQHF.

This clonotype has a handful of counts. The chain combines TRBV7-9 with TRBJ2-3; no clear D gene. Germline CDR1 is SEHNR and CDR2 is FQNEAQ (reference sequence). V was pared by 1 base and J by 1 base, with 12 bases between. This CDR3 is built from 16 residues. The CDR3 spells CASSLGVQVGTDTQYF. Written as DNA, the CDR3 is TGTGCCAGCAGCTTAGGAGTTCAAGTGGGCACAGATACGCAGTATTTT.

This clonotype came up a few times. The chain combines TRBV4-1 with TRBJ2-2; D ambiguous. Trimming pared 3 bases from V and 1 base from J, leaving 12 bases between. Per germline, CDR1 MGHRA and CDR2 YSYEKL. CDR3 length equals 16 residues. CDR3 loop: CASSQTVWRNTGELFF. The CDR3 DNA reads as TGCGCCAGCAGCCAGACCGTTTGGAGGAACACCGGGGAGCTGTTTTTT.

In this sample, this clonotype turned up a few times. The chain is built from TRBV29-1 and TRBJ2-7; the match to TRBD1 covers 8 bases. CDR3 size: 13 residues. The germline CDR1 and CDR2 sequences are SQVTM and ANQGSEA. J lost 4 bases, V lost 3 bases, and 5 bases had no gene match. The CDR3 DNA reads TGCAGCGTTGAGCCAGGGGGCGGGTACGAGCAGTACTTC. Translated, it gives CSVEPGGGYEQYF.

The rearrangement links TRBV5-1 to TRBJ2-3; possibly TRBD2 for D (6 bases). The CDR3 spans 15 residues. Trimming left V 1 base short and J 5 bases short, with 14 bases between. The germline V gene encodes CDR1 SGHRS and CDR2 YFSETQ. CDR3 in DNA: TGCGCCAGCAGCTTGATGCGGGATGATGGAGATACGCAGTATTTT. The encoded protein is CASSLMRDDGDTQYF.

In its sample, this clonotype was seen a few times. V gene TRBV20-1 combines with J gene TRBJ2-5; 10 bases map to TRBD2. The CDR3 has 14 amino acids. Germline loops: CDR1 DFQATT, CDR2 SNEGSKA (reference sequence). J gave up 4 bases and V 6 bases, and 8 bases lay outside the gene matches. CDR3 nucleotide sequence: TGCAGTGCCCGTAGCGGGGGGCCAGTAGAGACCCAGTACTTC. Amino acids: CSARSGGPVETQYF.

V gene TRBV11-2 combines with J gene TRBJ2-5, with unresolved D. Trimming removed 7 bases at V and 0 bases at J, with 12 bases between. Germline CDR1 and CDR2: SGHAT and FQNNGV. The CDR3 extends over 14 amino acids. The CDR3 is CASTLDRYQETQYF. The CDR3 DNA is TGTGCCAGCACCTTGGACCGCTACCAAGAGACCCAGTACTTC.

This clonotype was detected once. This chain joins TRBV5-1 and TRBJ2-7; a possible D gene is TRBD1 (6 bases). The V gene's germline CDR1 is SGHRS and CDR2 YFSETQ. Trimming cost V 3 bases and J 0 bases, with 13 bases left between them. CDR3 length: 15 residues. CDR3 loop: CASSSGQRSSYEQYF. CDR3 sequence (DNA): TGCGCCAGCAGCTCCGGACAGAGGTCCTCCTACGAGCAGTACTTC.

As concerns this clonotype: The junction shows a germline mismatch at one end, possibly a read error. The chain joins TRBV20-1 to TRBJ2-5; the D gene is possibly TRBD2 (7 bases). CDR1 and CDR2 from the germline V gene are DFQATT and SNEGSKA (reference sequence). This CDR3 spans 14 amino acids. The chain's CDR3 is CGALGGPVSETQYF. The CDR3 nucleotides read TGCGGTGCCCTGGGGGGGCCGGTTTCAGAGACCCAGTACTTC.

This clonotype was seen once. CDR3 nucleotide sequence: TGCGCCAGCAGCTTGGATAGGCTCGGAAACACTGAAGCTTTCTTT. Protein sequence: CASSLDRLGNTEAFF. V and J are TRBV5-1 and TRBJ1-1; D is unresolved. CDR3 size: 15 residues. The germline gives CDR1 SGHRS, CDR2 YFSETQ. The ends were cut back, 0 bases at V and 2 bases at J, with 11 bases in the middle.

This clonotype was counted only a few times. V is TRBV30 and J is TRBJ1-1, with D possibly TRBD1 on 6 matching bases. V dropped 2 bases and J dropped 8 bases, with 9 bases sitting between them. In germline, CDR1 is GTSNPN, CDR2 SVGIG (reference sequence). CDR3 length: 11 amino acids. Here the CDR3 DNA reads TGTGCCTGGAGTCGCCAGGGGGAAGCTTTCTTT. The encoded protein is CAWSRQGEAFF.

CDR3 residues: CASSFGPPAAGANVLTF. DNA for the CDR3: TGCGCCAGCAGCTTCGGCCCCCCGGCGGCTGGGGCCAACGTCCTGACTTTC. The chain employs TRBV5-1 and TRBJ2-6; D not certain. Germline CDR1 SGHRS, CDR2 YFSETQ. This CDR3 spans 17 amino acids. The V end lost 2 bases, the J end lost 2 bases, and 14 bases lay between the germline ends. The whole variable domain, remainder taken from reference TRBV5-1 and TRBJ2-6, is KAGVTQTPRYLIKTRGQQVTLSCSPISGHRSVSWYQQTPGQGLQFLFEYFSETQRNKGNFPGRFSGRQFSNSRSEMNVSTLELGDSALYLCASSFGPPAAGANVLTFGAGSRLTVL.

This clonotype was counted only a few times. This chain links TRBV20-1 with TRBJ2-3; TRBD1 matches 11 bases. Germline V lookup: CDR1 DFQATT, CDR2 SNEGSKA (reference sequence). V shed 4 bases, J shed 4 bases, and the junction held 1 base outside the gene matches. The CDR3 runs to 13 residues. The chain's CDR3 is CSATDRGPDTQYF. CDR3 bases: TGCAGTGCTACGGACAGGGGGCCAGATACGCAGTATTTT.

This rearrangement joins TRBV29-1 to TRBJ1-1; D not certain. Trimming took off 4 bases at V and 1 base at J, with 7 bases between the two ends. Germline loops: CDR1 SQVTM, CDR2 ANQGSEA. The CDR3 extends over 12 amino acids. This chain's CDR3 is CSVGAGNTEAFF. For the CDR3, the DNA is TGCAGCGTTGGGGCGGGGAACACTGAAGCTTTCTTT.

The gene calls are TRBV6-5 and TRBJ2-5; D possibly corresponds to TRBD2 (6 bases). V was clipped by 0 bases and J by 12 bases, with 14 bases between them. CDR3 length equals 13 residues. CDR1 is MNHEY, CDR2 SVGAGI, per germline. The CDR3, as DNA: TGTGCCAGCAGTTACTCTGGAGGGGCGTTGGAGTACTTC. Translated, it gives CASSYSGGALEYF.

This clonotype was recorded a few times. The chain combines TRBV5-1 with TRBJ2-5; TRBD1 aligns across 8 bases. The DNA matches TRBJ2-1 better at its end, which makes the J call doubtful. Germline CDR1 reads SGHRS; CDR2 reads YFSETQ. CDR3 length equals 15 residues. The CDR3 DNA reads as TGCGCCAGCCGACCGGACAGGGCCGCCCTCAATGAGCAGTTCTTC. Translation: CASRPDRAALNEQFF.